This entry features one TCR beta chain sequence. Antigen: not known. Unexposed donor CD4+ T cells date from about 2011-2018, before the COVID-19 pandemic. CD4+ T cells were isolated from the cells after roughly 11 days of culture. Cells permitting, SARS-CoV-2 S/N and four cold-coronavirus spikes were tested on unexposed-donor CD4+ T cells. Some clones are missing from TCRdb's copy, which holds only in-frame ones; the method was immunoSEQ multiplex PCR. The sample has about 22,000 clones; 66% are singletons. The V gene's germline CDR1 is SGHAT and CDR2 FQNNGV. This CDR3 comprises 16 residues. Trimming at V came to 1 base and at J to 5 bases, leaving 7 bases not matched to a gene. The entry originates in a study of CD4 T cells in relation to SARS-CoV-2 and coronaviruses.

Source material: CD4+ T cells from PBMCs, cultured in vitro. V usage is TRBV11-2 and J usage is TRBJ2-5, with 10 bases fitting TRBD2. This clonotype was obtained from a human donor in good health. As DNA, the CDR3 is TGTGCCAGCAGCTTAGTGGGGCTAGCGGGAGCGGAGACCCAGTACTTC. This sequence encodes CASSLVGLAGAETQYF.